The sample holds a few counts of the clone carrying this TCR beta chain. Antigen unknown. The record originates from a study of T cells after yellow fever vaccination. The CDR3 contains 13 residues. Trimming cost V 4 bases and J 4 bases; bases outside gene matches: 1. Germline V gene lookup returns CDR1 SGHRS and CDR2 YFSETQ. Overall study findings and caveats: Clones that expanded after primary vaccination mostly reappeared after the booster (96% CD4, approximately 85% CD8).

Via MiXCR, TCRdb re-called the 5' RACE reads, giving one row per CDR3 protein. Here the sample spans about 400,000 distinct CDR3 sequences, roughly 11% being singletons. This chain uses TRBV5-1 with TRBJ2-5, with TRBD2 matching over 10 bases. This sample comprised PBMCs, obtained on the day of the first yellow fever vaccination. This clonotype was obtained from a man between 18 and 29 years old who received the YFV17D yellow fever vaccine. CDR3 DNA sequence: TGCGCCAGCAGCGCTAGCGGGGGAGAGACCCAGTACTTC. Residues: CASSASGGETQYF.